The present entry profiles one TCR beta chain with its context. Its antigen is undetermined. Pools of viral peptides were used by the ViraFEST assay to expand antigen-specific CD4+ T cells ahead of sequencing. CD4+ T cell isolation took place after less than 13 days of culture. According to the study, vaccine recipients showed no prior SARS-CoV-2 infection and negative nucleocapsid antibodies. Half-medium changes using IL-2 medium occurred on days 3 and 7. This record comes from a study of vaccination effects on CD4 cells after COVID-19. Overall study context: Two doses of either BNT162b2 or mRNA-1273 were given to each participant.

Using immunoSEQ multiplex PCR, the repertoire was profiled, and TCRdb retains in-frame clones only, with some absent. The sample records about 24,000 clones, around 75% being singletons. The clonotype originates from a human donor who received a COVID-19 vaccine. The starting material was CD4+ T cells from PBMCs cultured with HCoV-NL63 spike peptides, obtained before COVID-19 vaccination.

CDR3 in DNA: TGCGCCAGCAGCCTCGCAGTCTCGGGACAGGGGGCTTCACCCCTCCACTTT. This gives the protein CASSLAVSGQGASPLHF. This sequence joins TRBV5-1 and TRBJ1-6; 12 bases map to TRBD1. V gave up 4 bases and J gave up 9 bases; unmatched junction bases: 11. The CDR3 loop spans 17 amino acids. CDR1 is SGHRS, CDR2 YFSETQ, per germline.